This T cell receptor beta chain was sequenced during a study of shared clonotypes between healthy human individuals. Broader study findings: Sample collection involved blood only; tissue repertoires are likely different.

Concerning this clone: The antigen remains unidentified.

The data were produced by immunoSEQ multiplex PCR, yet TCRdb's version contains in-frame clones alone and is incomplete. The sample lists around 1,000,000 clones; 70% to 85% were seen once. V was pared by 0 bases and J by 6 bases, with 12 bases between. The CDR3 sequence is 13 residues long. Germline V lookup: CDR1 GTSNPN, CDR2 SVGIG (reference sequence). The chain is built from TRBV30 and TRBJ2-7; D not resolved. The sequenced sample was memory CD4+ T cells from PBMCs. Indicated subset: CD45RA-negative fraction. The TCR was taken from a young man in good health. Some clones in this sample may be carry-over from other donors' samples. DNA for the CDR3: TGTGCCTGGAGTGTACGTCGGCGATCCGAGCAGTACTTC. Its protein product is CAWSVRRRSEQYF.